This TCR beta chain was recovered during a study of T cells in Graves' hyperthyroidism and ophthalmopathy. RNA transcripts served as the template for amplifying TCR beta CDR3 regions. The HTBI set primed first-round TCR CDR3 RT-PCR. TCRdb used MiXCR to reprocess the multiplex PCR reads, holding one entry per CDR3 protein. Found here are about 330,000 distinct CDR3 sequences, about an eighth of them singletons; the top ten hold 34%. This clonotype was recorded many times. The junction had 10 bases not matched to a gene; V was cut back by 5 bases and J by 5 bases. The length of the CDR3 is 16 residues. The receptor was derived from a middle-aged woman with Graves' ophthalmopathy. The chain links TRBV12-3 or TRBV12-4 to TRBJ1-5, with TRBD1 matching 9 bases. The material sequenced was blood. CDR3: CASSTRDRVYDQPQHF. CDR3 DNA: TGTGCCAGCAGTACACGGGACAGGGTATACGATCAGCCCCAGCATTTT.